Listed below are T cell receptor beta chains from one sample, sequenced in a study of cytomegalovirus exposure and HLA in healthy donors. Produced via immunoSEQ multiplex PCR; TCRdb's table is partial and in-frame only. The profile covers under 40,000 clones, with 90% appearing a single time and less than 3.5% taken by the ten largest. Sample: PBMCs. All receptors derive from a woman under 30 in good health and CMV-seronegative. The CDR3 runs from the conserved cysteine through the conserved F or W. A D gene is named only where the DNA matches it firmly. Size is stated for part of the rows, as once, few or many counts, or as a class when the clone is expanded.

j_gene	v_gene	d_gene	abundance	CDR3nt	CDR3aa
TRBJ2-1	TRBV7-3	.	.	TGTGCCAGCAGCTTAACGCGGGACTACAATGAGCAGTTCTTC	CASSLTRDYNEQFF
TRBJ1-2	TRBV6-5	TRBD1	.	TGTGCCAGCAGTTTCGACCCAGGGGGCTATGGCTACACCTTC	CASSFDPGGYGYTF
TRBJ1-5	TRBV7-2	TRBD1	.	TGTGCCAGCAGCTCGGACAGGGGGCCCCAGCATTTT	CASSSDRGPQHF
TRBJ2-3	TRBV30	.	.	TGTGCCTGGAGTGAGACTACCCACACAGATACGCAGTATTTT	CAWSETTHTDTQYF
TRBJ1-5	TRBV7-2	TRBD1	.	TGTGCCAGCAGCACCGGGACAGGGAGAGACCAGCCCCAGCATTTT	CASSTGTGRDQPQHF
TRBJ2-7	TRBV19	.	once	TGTGCCAGTAGTATAAGACGGAGCTCCTACGAGCAGTACTTC	CASSIRRSSYEQYF
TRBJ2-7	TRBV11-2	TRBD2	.	TGTGCCAGCAGCGAAAACCCGGGACTAGCCTCCTACGAGCAGTACTTC	CASSENPGLASYEQYF
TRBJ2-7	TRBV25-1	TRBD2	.	TGTGCCAGCAGTGAATTACCTATGCTAGCGGGCTACGAGCAGTACTTC	CASSELPMLAGYEQYF
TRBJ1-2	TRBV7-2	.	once	TGTGCCAGCAGCTCAACCGGGTCCTATGGCTACACCTTC	CASSSTGSYGYTF
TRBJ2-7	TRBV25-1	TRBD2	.	TGTGCCAGCAGAGGACTAGCGGGAGTTTACGAGCAGTACTTC	CASRGLAGVYEQYF
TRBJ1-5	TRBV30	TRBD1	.	TGTGCCTGGAGTGTACAGGGGGCTCAGCCCCAGCATTTT	CAWSVQGAQPQHF
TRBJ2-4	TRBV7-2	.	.	TGTGCCAGCAGCTTAGGGCAGGGAGGAAACATTCAGTACTTC	CASSLGQGGNIQYF
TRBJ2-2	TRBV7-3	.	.	TGTGCCAGCAGCTGGGCAGGCCACACCGGGGAGCTGTTTTTT	CASSWAGHTGELFF
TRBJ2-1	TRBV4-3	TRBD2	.	TGCGCCAGCAGCCCGCGACTGACTAGCCATACCCCCTACAATGAGCAGTTCTTC	CASSPRLTSHTPYNEQFF
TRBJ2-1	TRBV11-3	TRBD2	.	TGTGCCAGCAGCTTCGGGGGACTAGCCAATGAGCAGTTCTTC	CASSFGGLANEQFF
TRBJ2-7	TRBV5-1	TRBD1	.	TGCGCCAGCAGCTTGGTGGTGGTGGGGACAGGCTACGAGCAGTACTTC	CASSLVVVGTGYEQYF
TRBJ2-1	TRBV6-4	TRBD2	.	TGTGCCAGCAGTGTTAGCGGGCAATACAATGAGCAGTTCTTC	CASSVSGQYNEQFF
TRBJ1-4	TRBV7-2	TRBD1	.	TGTGCCAGCAGCCCGGGTTGGGACAGAACTAATGAAAAACTGTTTTTT	CASSPGWDRTNEKLFF
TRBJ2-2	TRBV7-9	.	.	TGTGCCAGCAGCTTAGGTAGAGGCAGACCCACCGGGGAGCTGTTTTTT	CASSLGRGRPTGELFF
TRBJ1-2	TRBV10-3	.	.	TGTGCCATCAGTGACACATGGCCGGACACCGCCTATGGCTACACCTTC	CAISDTWPDTAYGYTF
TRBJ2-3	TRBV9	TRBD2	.	TGTGCCAGCAGCGTAGCCCGGACTAGCGCAACAGATACGCAGTATTTT	CASSVARTSATDTQYF
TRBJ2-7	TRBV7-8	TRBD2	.	TGTGCCAGCAGCCCCTCCGGTAGCGGGAGCCCCTACGAGCAGTACTTC	CASSPSGSGSPYEQYF